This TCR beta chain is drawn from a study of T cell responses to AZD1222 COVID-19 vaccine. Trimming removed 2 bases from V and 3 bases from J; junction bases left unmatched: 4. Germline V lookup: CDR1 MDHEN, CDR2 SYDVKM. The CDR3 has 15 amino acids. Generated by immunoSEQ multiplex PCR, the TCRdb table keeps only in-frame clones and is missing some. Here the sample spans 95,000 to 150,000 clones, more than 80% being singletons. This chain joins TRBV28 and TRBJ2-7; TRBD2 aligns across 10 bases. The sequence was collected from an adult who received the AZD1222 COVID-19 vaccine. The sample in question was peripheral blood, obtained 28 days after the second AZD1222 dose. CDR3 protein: CASSLPASGGYEQYF. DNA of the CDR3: TGTGCCAGCAGTTTACCGGCTAGCGGGGGCTACGAGCAGTACTTC.